Sequencing of this T cell receptor (beta chain) was carried out in a study of T cells in Graves' hyperthyroidism and ophthalmopathy. Findings and limits, study-wide: Expanded thyroid clonotypes (above 0.001) were mostly also found in blood.

CDR3 length equals 16 residues. CDR1 is SSHAT, CDR2 FNYEAQ, per germline (reference sequence). Using RNA transcripts as the source, TCR beta CDR3 regions were amplified. Carried out on the TCR CDR3, a first-round RT-PCR used the HTBI primer set. TCRdb itself ran the multiplex PCR reads through MiXCR, one entry per CDR3 protein. This table has around 180,000 distinct CDR3 sequences, about a sixth appearing once. This clonotype was seen at least ten times. Its antigen is unknown. An end of the junction differs from the germline gene, which may be a read error. Sequenced: blood. This receptor was taken from a woman in her forties or fifties with Graves' hyperthyroidism. This chain uses TRBV7-7 with TRBJ2-2; 8 nucleotides agree with TRBD2. The CDR3 is CASSLSPGGGPGELFF. The CDR3 DNA reads TGTGCTAGCAGCTTGAGTCCCGGCGGGGGGCCCGGGGAGCTGTTTTTT. Full variable domain (remainder filled in from reference TRBV7-7 and TRBJ2-2): GAGVSQSPRYKVTKRGQDVTLRCDPISSHATLYWYQQALGQGPEFLTYFNYEAQPDKSGLPSDRFSAERPEGSISTLTIQRTEQRDSAMYRCASSLSPGGGPGELFFGEGSRLTVL.